Shown below are 7 T cell receptor beta chains from a single sample sequenced in a study of blood T cell repertoires in COVID-19. Generated by immunoSEQ multiplex PCR, the TCRdb table keeps only in-frame clones and is missing some. The sample yields some 200,000 clones, 80% to 85% seen once. The sequenced material came from peripheral blood. These receptors came from a woman younger than 45 who had recovered from COVID-19.

This chain connects TRBV25-1 to TRBJ1-1; TRBD1 matches at 10 bases. The CDR3 has 14 amino acids. Germline V gene sequence: CDR1 MGHDK, CDR2 SYGVNS. J lost 8 bases, V lost 3 bases, and 6 bases had no gene match. In nucleotides, the CDR3 is TGTGCCAGCAGTGAGGGGACAGGGGCTTCGGAAGCTTTCTTT. Amino acid sequence: CASSEGTGASEAFF.

V is TRBV5-8 and J is TRBJ2-3, with TRBD1 matching over 7 bases. Germline CDR1 and CDR2: SGHTS and YDEGEE. The CDR3 covers 14 residues. Losses at the gene ends were 4 bases for V and 4 bases for J; bases not matched to a gene: 6. CDR3 loop: CASSRGQESDTQYF. The CDR3 nucleotides are TGTGCCAGCAGCCGAGGACAGGAGTCAGATACGCAGTATTTT. Full variable domain (rest looked up from reference TRBV5-8 and TRBJ2-3): EAGVTQSPTHLIKTRGQQATLRCSPISGHTSVYWYQQALGLGLQFLLWYDEGEERNRGNFPPRFSGRQFPNYSSELNVNALELEDSALYLCASSRGQESDTQYFGPGTRLTVL.

V is TRBV5-1 and J is TRBJ2-7; D gene ambiguous. Trimming took 0 bases from V and 5 from J, leaving 6 bases between them. CDR1 is SGHRS, CDR2 YFSETQ, per germline. The CDR3 is 12 amino acids. CDR3 residues: CASSLDLNEQYF. CDR3 in DNA: TGCGCCAGCAGCTTGGATCTAAACGAGCAGTACTTC.

V and J are TRBV3-1 (or the pseudogene TRBV3-2) and TRBJ2-5; possible D gene TRBD1, 6 bases. The length of the CDR3 is 14 residues. Trimming stripped 4 bases from V and 2 bases from J, with 11 bases between. Germline V gives CDR1 LGHDT, CDR2 YNNKEL (reference sequence). CDR3 sequence: CASSRGQLQETQYF. The CDR3 nucleotides read TGTGCCAGCAGCCGTGGACAGCTACAAGAGACCCAGTACTTC.

The CDR3 nucleotides read TGTGCCAGCAGCCAATCCCTAGCGGGAGCTACAGATACGCAGTATTTT. Translation gives CASSQSLAGATDTQYF. The gene calls are TRBV14 and TRBJ2-3, with TRBD2 matching 10 bases. The CDR3 spans 16 residues. CDR1 and CDR2 (germline): SGHDN, FVKESK. After removal of 2 bases from V and 3 bases from J, the junction contained 5 bases not matched to a gene.

In this sample, this clone turned up once. The chain joins TRBV18 to TRBJ2-5; 7 bases are a match to TRBD2. The trim removed 3 bases at V and 3 bases at J, leaving 7 bases unmatched. Germline V CDR1 and CDR2: KGHSH, LQKENI. The CDR3 is 15 amino acids. In nucleotides, the CDR3 is TGTGCCAGCTCACCTGGACCCGCGGGAGAAGAGACCCAGTACTTC. Its protein is CASSPGPAGEETQYF.

V is TRBV5-4 and J is TRBJ2-2; D is possibly TRBD2 (6 bases). Germline V gives CDR1 SGHNT, CDR2 YYREEE (reference sequence). The CDR3 has 15 residues. V was cut by 1 base and J by 2 bases, with 9 bases left in between. This CDR3 is CASSLWRGNTGELFF. The CDR3 coding sequence is TGTGCCAGCAGCTTGTGGCGGGGAAACACCGGGGAGCTGTTTTTT.